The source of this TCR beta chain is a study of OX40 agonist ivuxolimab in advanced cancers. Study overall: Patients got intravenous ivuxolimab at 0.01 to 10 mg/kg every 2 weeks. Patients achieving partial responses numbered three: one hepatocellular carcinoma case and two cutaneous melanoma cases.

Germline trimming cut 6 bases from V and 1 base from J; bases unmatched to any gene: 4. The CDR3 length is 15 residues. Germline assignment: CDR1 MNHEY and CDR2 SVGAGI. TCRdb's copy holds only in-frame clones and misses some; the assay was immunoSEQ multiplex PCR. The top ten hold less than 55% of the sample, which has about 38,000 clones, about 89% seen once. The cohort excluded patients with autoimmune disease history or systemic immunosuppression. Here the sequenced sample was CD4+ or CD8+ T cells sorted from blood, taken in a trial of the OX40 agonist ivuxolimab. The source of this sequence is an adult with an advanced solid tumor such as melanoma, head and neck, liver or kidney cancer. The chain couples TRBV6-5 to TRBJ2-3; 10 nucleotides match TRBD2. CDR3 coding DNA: TGTGCCAGCAGCCCCCTAGCGGGGGGCACAGATACGCAGTATTTT. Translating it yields CASSPLAGGTDTQYF.